This TCR beta chain was captured in a study of naive and memory T cell subsets. Reverse transcription of blood and skin TCR RNA was primed at alpha and beta constant regions. Four PCR rounds used nested alpha and beta constant region primers plus the SP2 primer. MiXCR was run by TCRdb on the 5' RACE reads, yielding one entry per CDR3 protein. The sample records approximately 27,000 distinct CDR3 sequences, approximately 24% being singletons. General observations from the study: The RNA method is potentially sensitive to activation and differentiation changes.

About this clonotype: Its antigen is as yet unknown.

Germline values: CDR1 SGHVS, CDR2 FNYEAQ. CDR3 size: 15 residues. Unmatched junction bases numbered 6, after V lost 2 bases and J lost 9 bases. Whole-blood samples were roughly 2.7 ml of peripheral blood from healthy adult volunteers. An oligonucleotide containing a UMI was ligated to the 3' end of TCR cDNA. Reverse transcription used DNase-treated unsorted total RNA, aiming for 1 to 1000 ng. The origin of this receptor is a female donor in good health. J is TRBJ1-6 and V is TRBV7-6; 8 bases line up with TRBD1. Written as DNA, the CDR3 is TGTGCCAGCAGCTTAAAGGACAGGGAATTTTCACCCCTCCACTTT. Its translation: CASSLKDREFSPLHF.